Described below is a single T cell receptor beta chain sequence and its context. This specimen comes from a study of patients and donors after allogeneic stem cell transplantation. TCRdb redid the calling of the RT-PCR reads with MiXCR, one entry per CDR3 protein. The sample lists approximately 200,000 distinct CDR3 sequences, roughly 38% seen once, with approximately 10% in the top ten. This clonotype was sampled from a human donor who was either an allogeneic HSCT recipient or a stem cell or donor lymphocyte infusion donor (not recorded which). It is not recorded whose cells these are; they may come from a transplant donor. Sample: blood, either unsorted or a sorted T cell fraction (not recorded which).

The CDR3 loop is CASSADLGTDYYGYTF. CDR3 bases: TGTGCCAGCAGCGCCGATTTAGGGACAGATTACTATGGCTACACCTTC. J is TRBJ1-2 and V is TRBV2; the match to TRBD1 covers 7 bases. The CDR3 contains 16 residues. Per the germline V gene, CDR1 is SNHLY and CDR2 is FYNNEI. With V trimmed by 6 bases and J by 3 bases, 13 bases remained unmatched.